This TCR beta chain came from a study of T cell changes during pregnancy in multiple sclerosis. Clones were sequenced by immunoSEQ multiplex PCR, and TCRdb holds only the in-frame ones, with some missing. The data show tens of thousands of clones, about nine tenths seen once. The CDR3 consists of 10 residues. From germline, CDR1 is ENHRY and CDR2 SYGVKD. The ends were cut back, 10 bases at V and 5 bases at J, with 8 bases in the middle. The source is a female donor in good health, enrolled as a control in a pregnancy study. The input for sequencing was CD4+ T cells from peripheral blood mononuclear cells, taken in the second trimester of pregnancy. The chain links TRBV10-3 to TRBJ1-1; D might be TRBD1 (5 bases). The CDR3 protein is CATQGTEAFF. The CDR3 bases are TGTGCCACGCAGGGAACTGAAGCTTTCTTT.